These 3 T cell receptor beta chains were sequenced from one sample in a study of blood T cell repertoires in COVID-19. Profiled with immunoSEQ multiplex PCR; TCRdb holds only in-frame clones, not every one. The sample shows around 80,000 clones, approximately 80% of them seen only once. The sequenced material came from peripheral blood. The receptors stem from a man aged 45-60 years with COVID-19, enrolled during active disease.

The V and J genes are TRBV28 and TRBJ1-2; D remains unclear. The CDR3 loop spans 12 amino acids. Per germline, CDR1 MDHEN and CDR2 SYDVKM. The V gene lost 7 bases and the J gene lost 4 bases, with 10 bases spanning the gap. In nucleotides, the CDR3 is TGTGCCAGCAAACAGTTGGTCTATGGCTACACCTTC. Protein: CASKQLVYGYTF.

The chain joins TRBV18 to TRBJ2-1; D unresolved. Germline V lookup: CDR1 KGHSH, CDR2 LQKENI. The length of the CDR3 is 14 residues. V lost 3 bases, J lost 0 bases, and 6 bases lay in between. In DNA, the CDR3 is TGTGCCAGCTCACCGCCCAGCTCCTACAATGAGCAGTTCTTC. The encoded protein is CASSPPSSYNEQFF.

This clone was observed once. V is TRBV27 and J is TRBJ1-6; D may be TRBD1 (6 bases). The V gene lost 4 bases and the J gene lost 6 bases, with 22 bases spanning the gap. CDR1 is MNHEY, CDR2 SMNVEV, per germline (reference sequence). CDR3 length: 18 residues. For the CDR3, the DNA is TGTGCCAGCAGTTCTGGACCGGGAAGGGGGTATGGTAATTCACCCCTCCACTTT. Its translation: CASSSGPGRGYGNSPLHF.